This TCR beta chain was recovered during a study of blood T cell repertoires in COVID-19. For the study at large: Acute-phase and convalescent COVID-19 samples originated in the United States, Italy and Spain. Nucleic acid was either cDNA or gDNA, and it came from T cells, B-cell-depleted T cells, or PBMCs.

Under the authors' procedure: Nucleated cell number was recorded as an estimate derived from reference gene primer amplification. Using immunoSEQ multiplex PCR, the repertoire was profiled, and TCRdb retains in-frame clones only, with some absent. V, J and clone size reflect that table, while D and trimming were determined from the DNA. The table has approximately 200,000 clones, 85% seen once. Cohorts were based on clinical histories the participants reported. This TCR derives from a man aged 35 to 55 who had recovered from COVID-19. Sequences were obtained from PBMCs or T cells enriched from blood (not recorded which).

The CDR3 coding sequence is TGCGCCAGCAGCTTGTCCCAAACAGCGGGAGCTGAGACCCAGTACTTC. Translation gives CASSLSQTAGAETQYF. The chain has TRBV5-1 and TRBJ2-5, with 8 bases fitting TRBD2. From germline, CDR1 is SGHRS and CDR2 YFSETQ. The CDR3 totals 16 residues. Trimming at V came to 1 base and at J to 5 bases, leaving 10 bases not matched to a gene. The whole variable domain, remainder taken from reference TRBV5-1 and TRBJ2-5, is KAGVTQTPRYLIKTRGQQVTLSCSPISGHRSVSWYQQTPGQGLQFLFEYFSETQRNKGNFPGRFSGRQFSNSRSEMNVSTLELGDSALYLCASSLSQTAGAETQYFGPGTRLLVL.